A selection of T cell receptor beta chains follows, all from one sample in a study of Graves' ophthalmopathy and Graves' hyperthyroidism. One entry per CDR3 protein, called by TCRdb with MiXCR from the multiplex PCR reads. The profile shows some 240,000 distinct CDR3 sequences, around 42% of them singletons. The sequencing sample was made of peripheral blood. The receptors originated from an adult man with Graves' ophthalmopathy. Each CDR3 is given with its conserved first and last residue. The D gene is left open where the match is weak. Clone size is not always given. Where it is, it says once, few, many or a class for expanded clones.

abundance	j_gene	d_gene	v_gene	CDR3aa	CDR3nt
few	TRBJ1-1	-	TRBV5-1	CASSEGTEAFF	TGCGCCAGCAGCGAGGGGACTGAAGCTTTCTTT
many	TRBJ1-1	-	TRBV29-1	CSVRTADTEAFF	TGCAGCGTGCGGACAGCAGACACTGAAGCTTTCTTT
-	TRBJ1-1	-	TRBV7-3	CASSLHPLNTEAFF	TGTGCCAGCAGCTTACACCCCTTGAACACTGAAGCTTTCTTT
-	TRBJ2-6	-	TRBV7-2	CASRFKTLHSGANVLTF	TGTGCCAGCAGATTCAAAACCCTACACTCTGGGGCCAACGTCCTGACTTTC
few	TRBJ2-7	-	TRBV20-1	CSASNGSSYEQYF	TGCAGTGCTAGTAACGGTAGCTCCTACGAGCAGTACTTC
few	TRBJ2-7	-	TRBV5-1	CASSFRTSDEQYF	TGCGCCAGCAGCTTTAGGACGTCTGATGAGCAGTACTTC
few	TRBJ1-1	-	TRBV9	CASSSGPLDSEAFF	TGTGCCAGCAGCTCTGGGCCGCTTGACTCTGAAGCTTTCTTT
few	TRBJ1-1	-	TRBV10-2	CASSLGQTNTEAFF	TGCGCCAGCAGCCTCGGACAGACGAACACTGAAGCTTTCTTT
few	TRBJ1-3	-	TRBV7-2	CASSLDLASSGNTIYF	TGTGCCAGCAGCTTAGATTTGGCTAGCTCTGGAAACACCATATATTTT
-	TRBJ2-7	TRBD2	TRBV5-1	CASSFREASYEQYF	TGCGCCAGCAGCTTCCGGGAGGCCTCCTACGAGCAGTACTTC
-	TRBJ1-1	-	TRBV20-1	CSAKTVAEAFF	TGCAGTGCTAAGACAGTGGCTGAAGCTTTCTTT
-	TRBJ2-2	-	TRBV5-1	CASRPPTELFF	TGCGCCAGCAGGCCTCCTACGGAGCTGTTTTTT
-	TRBJ2-7	-	TRBV29-1	CSVKHRGGLIYEQYF	TGCAGCGTGAAACACAGGGGGGGGCTTATCTACGAGCAGTACTTC
few	TRBJ2-7	-	TRBV4-1	CASSHSAAGRTYEQYF	TGCGCCAGCAGCCACTCGGCCGCGGGCCGTACCTACGAGCAGTACTTC
-	TRBJ1-5	-	TRBV20-1	CSAREGGQPQHF	TGCAGTGCTAGAGAAGGGGGTCAGCCCCAGCATTTT
-	TRBJ1-5	-	TRBV7-2	CASSPGPYSNQPQHF	TGTGCCAGCAGCCCCGGACCTTATAGCAATCAGCCCCAGCATTTT
-	TRBJ1-4	-	TRBV18	CASSRITNEKLFF	TGTGCCAGCTCAAGGATAACTAATGAAAAACTGTTTTTT
-	TRBJ2-5	-	TRBV5-1	CASSDGTQGTQYF	TGCGCCAGCAGCGACGGGACTCAAGGGACCCAGTACTTC
-	TRBJ2-5	TRBD1	TRBV18	CASSLYTGEETQYF	TGTGCCAGCTCACTCTATACAGGGGAAGAGACCCAGTACTTC
few	TRBJ2-2	-	TRBV20-1	CSASTRGASTNTGELFF	TGCAGTGCTTCCACACGGGGGGCGTCTACGAACACCGGGGAGCTGTTTTTT
-	TRBJ1-3	-	TRBV7-2	CASSSYAGNTIYF	TGTGCCAGCAGCTCGTACGCTGGAAACACCATATATTTT
-	TRBJ1-4	-	TRBV2	CASSEGQENEKLFF	TGTGCCAGCAGTGAAGGACAGGAAAATGAAAAACTGTTTTTT
-	TRBJ2-7	-	TRBV18	CASSPQGGFPPYEQYF	TGTGCCAGCTCACCTCAGGGGGGATTCCCCCCCTACGAGCAGTACTTC
few	TRBJ1-1	-	TRBV24-1	CATSDSGTGNTEAFF	TGTGCCACCAGTGATTCCGGGACGGGGAACACTGAAGCTTTCTTT
-	TRBJ2-7	-	TRBV6-5	CASRDLARGYPEQYF	TGTGCCAGCAGGGACCTTGCCAGGGGTTATCCTGAGCAGTACTTC
few	TRBJ2-7	-	TRBV2	CASLGLVSSYEQYF	TGTGCCAGCCTGGGACTCGTGAGCTCCTACGAGCAGTACTTC
-	TRBJ2-2	TRBD2	TRBV29-1	CSVATSGNAGELFF	TGCAGCGTTGCCACTAGCGGTAACGCCGGGGAGCTGTTTTTT
-	TRBJ1-2	-	TRBV20-1	CSAQGDRRYPRYGYTF	TGCAGTGCCCAGGGCGACAGACGGTACCCTCGGTATGGCTACACCTTC
-	TRBJ2-7	TRBD2	TRBV20-1	CSARGRLAGGYEQYF	TGCAGTGCTAGGGGACGACTAGCGGGAGGCTACGAGCAGTACTTC
few	TRBJ2-6	-	TRBV6-1	CASRVQVSSGANVLTF	TGTGCCAGCAGAGTACAGGTTAGCTCTGGGGCCAACGTCCTGACTTTC
-	TRBJ1-2	-	TRBV19	CASSIEENYGYTF	TGTGCCAGTAGTATAGAAGAAAACTATGGCTACACCTTC
-	TRBJ2-5	-	TRBV9	CASSTPPGDGYF	TGTGCCAGCAGCACCCCCCCGGGGGATGGGTACTTC
-	TRBJ1-5	-	TRBV19	CASSRQYSNQPQHF	TGTGCCAGTAGTCGTCAGTATAGCAATCAGCCCCAGCATTTT
-	TRBJ2-5	TRBD1	TRBV7-8	CASSPTGQGQEETQYF	TGTGCCAGCAGCCCTACGGGACAGGGGCAAGAAGAGACCCAGTACTTC
many	TRBJ2-6	-	TRBV7-2	CASSTTAFGANVLTF	TGTGCCAGCAGCACAACTGCCTTCGGGGCCAACGTCCTGACTTTC
-	TRBJ2-5	TRBD2	TRBV29-1	CSAGLVKETQYF	TGCAGCGCCGGACTAGTTAAAGAGACCCAGTACTTC
-	TRBJ2-7	TRBD2	TRBV19	CASSQTSGSTTYEQYF	TGTGCCAGTAGTCAGACTAGCGGGAGCACAACCTACGAGCAGTACTTC
-	TRBJ1-4	-	TRBV2	CASSLKYRNEKLFF	TGTGCCAGCAGTTTGAAGTATCGTAATGAAAAACTGTTTTTT
-	TRBJ2-5	TRBD1	TRBV15	CATSNTGAEETQYF	TGTGCCACCAGCAATACAGGGGCGGAGGAGACCCAGTACTTC
-	TRBJ1-2	-	TRBV5-1	CASSPEQGAYGYTF	TGCGCCAGCAGCCCTGAACAGGGAGCCTATGGCTACACCTTC
-	TRBJ2-5	-	TRBV4-2	CASSLGASGYQETQYF	TGTGCCAGCAGCTTGGGGGCTAGCGGCTATCAAGAGACCCAGTACTTC
many	TRBJ1-2	-	TRBV5-8	CASSCAGARGYTF	TGTGCCAGCAGCTGCGCGGGGGCGCGGGGCTACACCTTC
-	TRBJ1-2	TRBD1	TRBV29-1	CSAEGQGSGGYTF	TGCAGCGCGGAAGGACAGGGGAGTGGTGGCTACACCTTC
-	TRBJ2-7	TRBD2	TRBV20-1	CSARDVAGAYEQYF	TGCAGTGCTAGAGATGTTGCGGGAGCATACGAGCAGTACTTC
-	TRBJ2-7	-	TRBV7-9	CASSFPFGGYERYF	TGTGCCAGCAGCTTTCCGTTCGGGGGCTACGAGCGGTACTTC
-	TRBJ1-4	TRBD1	TRBV4-1	CASSPLGTDNEKLFF	TGCGCCAGCAGCCCGTTAGGGACAGATAACGAAAAACTGTTTTTT
-	TRBJ2-6	-	TRBV7-3	CASSRSAISGANVLTF	TGTGCCAGCAGCCGGTCGGCAATTTCTGGGGCCAACGTCCTGACTTTC
many	TRBJ2-6	-	TRBV29-1	CSYQDSPSGANVLTF	TGCAGCTACCAGGACAGTCCCTCTGGGGCCAACGTCCTGACTTTC
few	TRBJ1-3	-	TRBV12-3/TRBV12-4	CASSLTTALSGNTIYF	TGTGCCAGCAGTTTAACGACAGCCCTTTCTGGAAACACCATATATTTT
once	TRBJ1-1	TRBD1	TRBV29-1	CSVEPRTGTNTEAFF	TGCAGCGTTGAACCCCGGACAGGGACGAACACTGAAGCTTTCTTT
few	TRBJ2-5	TRBD1	TRBV10-3	CAISGQGAQETQYF	TGTGCCATCAGTGGACAGGGGGCTCAAGAGACCCAGTACTTC
-	TRBJ1-1	-	TRBV28	CASTQPKEVRPVKAFF	TGTGCCAGCACCCAACCAAAAGAGGTTCGACCGGTGAAGGCTTTCTTT
-	TRBJ2-5	TRBD1	TRBV12-3/TRBV12-4	CASSHRDREEETQYF	TGTGCCAGCAGCCACCGGGACAGGGAGGAAGAGACCCAGTACTTC
-	TRBJ2-7	-	TRBV7-9	CASSLGRQGGEQYF	TGTGCCAGCAGCTTAGGAAGACAGGGAGGCGAGCAGTACTTC
few	TRBJ1-5	TRBD1	TRBV20-1	CSAQQTGKVVQPQHF	TGCAGTGCGCAACAGACAGGGAAAGTCGTCCAGCCCCAGCATTTT
-	TRBJ1-4	-	TRBV5-4	CASSLASSDSPTNEKLFF	TGTGCCAGCAGCTTGGCCAGCAGTGACAGTCCAACTAATGAAAAACTGTTTTTT
-	TRBJ2-5	-	TRBV10-3	CASSGGNEETQYF	TGTGCCAGCAGTGGGGGTAACGAAGAGACCCAGTACTTC
-	TRBJ2-3	-	TRBV20-1	CSARTGTDTQYF	TGCAGTGCTAGAACAGGGACAGATACGCAGTATTTT
-	TRBJ1-4	-	TRBV7-2	CASSMWGATNEKLFF	TGTGCCAGCAGTATGTGGGGGGCAACTAATGAAAAACTGTTTTTT